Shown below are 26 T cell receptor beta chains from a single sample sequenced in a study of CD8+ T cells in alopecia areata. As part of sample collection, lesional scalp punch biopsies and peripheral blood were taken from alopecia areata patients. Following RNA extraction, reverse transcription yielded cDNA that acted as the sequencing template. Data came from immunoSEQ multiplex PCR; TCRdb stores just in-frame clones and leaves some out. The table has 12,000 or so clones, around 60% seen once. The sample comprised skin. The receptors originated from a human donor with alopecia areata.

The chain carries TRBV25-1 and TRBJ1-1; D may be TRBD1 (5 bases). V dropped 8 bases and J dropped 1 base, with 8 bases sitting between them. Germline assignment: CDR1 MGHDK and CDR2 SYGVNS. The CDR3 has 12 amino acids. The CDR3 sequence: CASGGWNTEAFF. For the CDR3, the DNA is TGTGCCAGCGGGGGGTGGAACACTGAAGCTTTCTTT.

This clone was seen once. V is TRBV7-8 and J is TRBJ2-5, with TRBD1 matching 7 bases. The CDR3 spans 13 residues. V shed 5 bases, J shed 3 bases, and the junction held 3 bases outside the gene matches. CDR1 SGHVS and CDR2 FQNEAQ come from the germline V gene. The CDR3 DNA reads TGTGCCAGCAGCCGAGACAGGGAAGAGACCCAGTACTTC. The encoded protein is CASSRDREETQYF.

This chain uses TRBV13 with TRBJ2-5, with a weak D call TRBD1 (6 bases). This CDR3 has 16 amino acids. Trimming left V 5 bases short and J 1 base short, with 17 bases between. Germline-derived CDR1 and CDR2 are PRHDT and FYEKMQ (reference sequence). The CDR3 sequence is CASSAGLGQPQETQYF. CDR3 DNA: TGTGCCAGCAGCGCGGGCTTAGGACAGCCCCAAGAGACCCAGTACTTC.

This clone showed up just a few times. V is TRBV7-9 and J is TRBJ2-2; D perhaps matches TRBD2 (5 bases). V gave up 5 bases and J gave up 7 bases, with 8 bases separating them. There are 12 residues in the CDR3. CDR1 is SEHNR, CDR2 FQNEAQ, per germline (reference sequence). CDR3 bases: TGTGCCAGCAGCCTAGAGGGCGGGGAGCTGTTTTTT. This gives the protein CASSLEGGELFF. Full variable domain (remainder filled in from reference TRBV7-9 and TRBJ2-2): DTGVSQNPRHKITKRGQNVTFRCDPISEHNRLYWYRQTLGQGPEFLTYFQNEAQLEKSRLLSDRFSAERPKGSFSTLEIQRTEQGDSAMYLCASSLEGGELFFGEGSRLTVL.

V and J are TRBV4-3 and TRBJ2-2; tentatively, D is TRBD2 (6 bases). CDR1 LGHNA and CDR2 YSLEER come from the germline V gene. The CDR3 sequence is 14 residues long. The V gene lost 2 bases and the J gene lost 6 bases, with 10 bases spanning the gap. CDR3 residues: CASSQHSGAGELFF. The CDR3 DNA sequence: TGCGCCAGCAGCCAACATAGCGGCGCCGGGGAGCTGTTTTTT.

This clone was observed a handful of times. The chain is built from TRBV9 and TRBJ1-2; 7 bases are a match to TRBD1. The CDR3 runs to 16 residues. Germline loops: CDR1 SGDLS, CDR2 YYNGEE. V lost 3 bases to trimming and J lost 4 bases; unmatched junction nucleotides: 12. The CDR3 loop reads CASSERETGLVYGYTF. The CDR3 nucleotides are TGTGCCAGCAGCGAACGTGAGACAGGGCTCGTCTATGGCTACACCTTC.

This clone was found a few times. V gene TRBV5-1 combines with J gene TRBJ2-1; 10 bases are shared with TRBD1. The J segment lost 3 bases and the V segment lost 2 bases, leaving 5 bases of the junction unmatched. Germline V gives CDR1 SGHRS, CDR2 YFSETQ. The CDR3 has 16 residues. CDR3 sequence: CASSFTRTGGYNEQFF. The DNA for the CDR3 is TGCGCCAGCAGCTTCACTAGGACAGGGGGCTACAATGAGCAGTTCTTC.

The DNA of the CDR3 is TGTGCCAGCAGCCTCACCGGCGGGTTTCTCCAGCCCCAGCATTTT. Residues: CASSLTGGFLQPQHF. The V and J genes are TRBV7-3 and TRBJ1-5; D remains ambiguous. This CDR3 has 15 residues. V was pared by 5 bases and J by 7 bases, with 18 bases between. Germline V CDR1 and CDR2: SGHTA, FQGTGA.

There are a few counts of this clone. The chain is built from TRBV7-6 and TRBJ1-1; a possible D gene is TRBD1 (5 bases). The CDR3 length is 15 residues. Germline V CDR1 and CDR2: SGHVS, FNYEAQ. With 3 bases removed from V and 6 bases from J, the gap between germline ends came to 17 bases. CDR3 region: CASSFRQGGSAEAFF. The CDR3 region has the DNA TGTGCCAGCAGCTTCCGGCAGGGTGGATCGGCTGAAGCTTTCTTT.

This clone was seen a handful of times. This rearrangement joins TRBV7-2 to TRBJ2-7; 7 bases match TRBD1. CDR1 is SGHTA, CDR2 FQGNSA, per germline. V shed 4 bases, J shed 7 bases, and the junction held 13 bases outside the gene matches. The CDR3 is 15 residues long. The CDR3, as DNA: TGTGCCAGCAGCTCGGGGTTGACAGGGAATGAGGAGCAGTACTTC. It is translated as CASSSGLTGNEEQYF.

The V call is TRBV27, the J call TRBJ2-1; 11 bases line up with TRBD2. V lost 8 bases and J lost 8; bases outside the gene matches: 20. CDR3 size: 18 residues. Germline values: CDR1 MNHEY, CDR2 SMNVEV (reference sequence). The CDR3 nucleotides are TGTGCCAGCCAGCCGGGGGGGCTGGGAGTAGCGGGAGGGTATGAGCAGTTCTTC. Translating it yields CASQPGGLGVAGGYEQFF.

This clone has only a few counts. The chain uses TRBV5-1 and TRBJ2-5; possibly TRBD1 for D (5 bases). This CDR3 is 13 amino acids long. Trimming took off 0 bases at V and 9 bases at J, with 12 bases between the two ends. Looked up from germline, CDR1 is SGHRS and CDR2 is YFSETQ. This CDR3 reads CASSLEGDRPQYF. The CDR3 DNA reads TGCGCCAGCAGCTTGGAAGGGGATCGTCCCCAGTACTTC.

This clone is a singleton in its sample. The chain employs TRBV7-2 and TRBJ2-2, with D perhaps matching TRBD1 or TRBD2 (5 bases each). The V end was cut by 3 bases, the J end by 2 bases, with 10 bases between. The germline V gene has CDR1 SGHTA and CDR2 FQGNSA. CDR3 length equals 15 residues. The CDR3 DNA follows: TGTGCCAGCAGCTTGGGTGGGACCAACACCGGGGAGCTGTTTTTT. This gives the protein CASSLGGTNTGELFF.

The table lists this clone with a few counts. CDR3 sequence (DNA): TGTGCCAGCAGTTACTCGAAGGCTCAGGAAGAGACCCAGTACTTC. This gives the protein CASSYSKAQEETQYF. The rearrangement links TRBV6-5 to TRBJ2-5, with no clear D. The germline V gene has CDR1 MNHEY and CDR2 SVGAGI. The ends were cut back, 0 bases at V and 3 bases at J, with 11 bases in the middle. The CDR3 runs to 15 residues.

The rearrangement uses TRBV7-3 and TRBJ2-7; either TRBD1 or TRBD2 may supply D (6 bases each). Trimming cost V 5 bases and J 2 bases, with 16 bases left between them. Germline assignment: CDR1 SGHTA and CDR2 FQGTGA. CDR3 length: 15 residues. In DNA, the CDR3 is TGTGCCAGCAGCCCACGAGGGGGGCCCACCTACGAGCAGTACTTC. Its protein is CASSPRGGPTYEQYF.

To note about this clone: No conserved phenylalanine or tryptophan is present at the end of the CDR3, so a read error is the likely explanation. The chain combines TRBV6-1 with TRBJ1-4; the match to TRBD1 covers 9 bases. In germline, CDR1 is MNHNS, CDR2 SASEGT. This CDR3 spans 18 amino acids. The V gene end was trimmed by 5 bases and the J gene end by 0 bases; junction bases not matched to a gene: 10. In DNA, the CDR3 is TGTGCCAGCAGTAAAGGGACAGGGTTGCTTGCAACTAATGAAAAACTGTTTATT. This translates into CASSKGTGLLATNEKLFI.

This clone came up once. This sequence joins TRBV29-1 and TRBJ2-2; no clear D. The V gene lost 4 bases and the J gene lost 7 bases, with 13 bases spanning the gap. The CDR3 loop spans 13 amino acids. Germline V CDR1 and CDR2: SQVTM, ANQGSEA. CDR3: CSVALTQRGELFF. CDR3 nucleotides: TGCAGCGTTGCCCTAACTCAGCGCGGGGAGCTGTTTTTT.

DNA for the CDR3: TGTGCCAGCAGCTTAGTTTACCGGAACACTGAAGCTTTCTTT. Its protein product is CASSLVYRNTEAFF. The genes are TRBV7-2 and TRBJ1-1; D not resolved. CDR1 is SGHTA and CDR2 is FQGNSA in the germline V gene. Trimming removed 1 base at V and 1 base at J, with 7 bases between. This CDR3 is built from 14 residues.

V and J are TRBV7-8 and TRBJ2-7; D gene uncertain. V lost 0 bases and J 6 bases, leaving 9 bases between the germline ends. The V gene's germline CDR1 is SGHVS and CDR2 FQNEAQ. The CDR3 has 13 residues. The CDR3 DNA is TGTGCCAGCAGCTTAGCGTCGGTGATCGAGCAGTACTTC. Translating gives CASSLASVIEQYF.

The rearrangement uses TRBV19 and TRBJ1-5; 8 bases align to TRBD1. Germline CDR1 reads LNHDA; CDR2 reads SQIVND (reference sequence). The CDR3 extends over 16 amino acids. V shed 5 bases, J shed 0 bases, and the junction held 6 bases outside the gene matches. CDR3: CASSPRTGNSNQPQHF. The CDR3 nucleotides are TGTGCCAGTAGTCCAAGGACAGGGAATAGCAATCAGCCCCAGCATTTT.

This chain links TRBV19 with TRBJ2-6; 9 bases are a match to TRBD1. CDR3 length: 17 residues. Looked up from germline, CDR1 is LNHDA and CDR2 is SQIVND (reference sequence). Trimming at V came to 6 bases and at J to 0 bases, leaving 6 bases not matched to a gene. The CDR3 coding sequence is TGTGCCAGTAGCCCGGGACAGGGCCGCTCTGGGGCCAACGTCCTGACTTTC. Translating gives CASSPGQGRSGANVLTF.

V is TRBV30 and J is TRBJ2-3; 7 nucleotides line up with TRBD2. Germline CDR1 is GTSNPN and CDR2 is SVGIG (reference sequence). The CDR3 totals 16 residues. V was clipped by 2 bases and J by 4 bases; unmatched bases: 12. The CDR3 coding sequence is TGTGCCTGGAGTCTCATCCGCGGGAGAGGAGCAGATACGCAGTATTTT. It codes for CAWSLIRGRGADTQYF.

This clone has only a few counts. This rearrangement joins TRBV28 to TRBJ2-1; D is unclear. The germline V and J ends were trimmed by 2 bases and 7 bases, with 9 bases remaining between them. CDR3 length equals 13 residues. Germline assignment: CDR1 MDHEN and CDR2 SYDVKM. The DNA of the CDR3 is TGTGCCAGCAGTTTACGTCCAAGGAATGAGCAGTTCTTC. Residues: CASSLRPRNEQFF.

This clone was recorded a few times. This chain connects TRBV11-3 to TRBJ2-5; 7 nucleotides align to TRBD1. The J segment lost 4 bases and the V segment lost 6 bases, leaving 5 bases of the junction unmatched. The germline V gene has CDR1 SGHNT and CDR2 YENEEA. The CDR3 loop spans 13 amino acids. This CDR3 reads CASRQGFSETQYF. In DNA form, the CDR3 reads TGTGCCAGCAGACAGGGGTTTTCAGAGACCCAGTACTTC.

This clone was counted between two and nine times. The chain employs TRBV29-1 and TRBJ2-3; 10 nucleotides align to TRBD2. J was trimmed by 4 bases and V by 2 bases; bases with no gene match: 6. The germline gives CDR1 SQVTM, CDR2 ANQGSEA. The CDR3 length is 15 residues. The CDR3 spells CSVESLAGAADTQYF. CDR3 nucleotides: TGCAGCGTTGAAAGTCTAGCGGGAGCCGCAGATACGCAGTATTTT.

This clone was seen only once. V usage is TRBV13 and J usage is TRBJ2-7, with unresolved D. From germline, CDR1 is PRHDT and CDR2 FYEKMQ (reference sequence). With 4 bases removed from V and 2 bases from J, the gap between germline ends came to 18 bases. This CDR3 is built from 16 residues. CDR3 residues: CASSSATSVYPYEQYF. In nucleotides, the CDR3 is TGTGCCAGCAGCTCAGCGACAAGCGTCTATCCCTACGAGCAGTACTTC.